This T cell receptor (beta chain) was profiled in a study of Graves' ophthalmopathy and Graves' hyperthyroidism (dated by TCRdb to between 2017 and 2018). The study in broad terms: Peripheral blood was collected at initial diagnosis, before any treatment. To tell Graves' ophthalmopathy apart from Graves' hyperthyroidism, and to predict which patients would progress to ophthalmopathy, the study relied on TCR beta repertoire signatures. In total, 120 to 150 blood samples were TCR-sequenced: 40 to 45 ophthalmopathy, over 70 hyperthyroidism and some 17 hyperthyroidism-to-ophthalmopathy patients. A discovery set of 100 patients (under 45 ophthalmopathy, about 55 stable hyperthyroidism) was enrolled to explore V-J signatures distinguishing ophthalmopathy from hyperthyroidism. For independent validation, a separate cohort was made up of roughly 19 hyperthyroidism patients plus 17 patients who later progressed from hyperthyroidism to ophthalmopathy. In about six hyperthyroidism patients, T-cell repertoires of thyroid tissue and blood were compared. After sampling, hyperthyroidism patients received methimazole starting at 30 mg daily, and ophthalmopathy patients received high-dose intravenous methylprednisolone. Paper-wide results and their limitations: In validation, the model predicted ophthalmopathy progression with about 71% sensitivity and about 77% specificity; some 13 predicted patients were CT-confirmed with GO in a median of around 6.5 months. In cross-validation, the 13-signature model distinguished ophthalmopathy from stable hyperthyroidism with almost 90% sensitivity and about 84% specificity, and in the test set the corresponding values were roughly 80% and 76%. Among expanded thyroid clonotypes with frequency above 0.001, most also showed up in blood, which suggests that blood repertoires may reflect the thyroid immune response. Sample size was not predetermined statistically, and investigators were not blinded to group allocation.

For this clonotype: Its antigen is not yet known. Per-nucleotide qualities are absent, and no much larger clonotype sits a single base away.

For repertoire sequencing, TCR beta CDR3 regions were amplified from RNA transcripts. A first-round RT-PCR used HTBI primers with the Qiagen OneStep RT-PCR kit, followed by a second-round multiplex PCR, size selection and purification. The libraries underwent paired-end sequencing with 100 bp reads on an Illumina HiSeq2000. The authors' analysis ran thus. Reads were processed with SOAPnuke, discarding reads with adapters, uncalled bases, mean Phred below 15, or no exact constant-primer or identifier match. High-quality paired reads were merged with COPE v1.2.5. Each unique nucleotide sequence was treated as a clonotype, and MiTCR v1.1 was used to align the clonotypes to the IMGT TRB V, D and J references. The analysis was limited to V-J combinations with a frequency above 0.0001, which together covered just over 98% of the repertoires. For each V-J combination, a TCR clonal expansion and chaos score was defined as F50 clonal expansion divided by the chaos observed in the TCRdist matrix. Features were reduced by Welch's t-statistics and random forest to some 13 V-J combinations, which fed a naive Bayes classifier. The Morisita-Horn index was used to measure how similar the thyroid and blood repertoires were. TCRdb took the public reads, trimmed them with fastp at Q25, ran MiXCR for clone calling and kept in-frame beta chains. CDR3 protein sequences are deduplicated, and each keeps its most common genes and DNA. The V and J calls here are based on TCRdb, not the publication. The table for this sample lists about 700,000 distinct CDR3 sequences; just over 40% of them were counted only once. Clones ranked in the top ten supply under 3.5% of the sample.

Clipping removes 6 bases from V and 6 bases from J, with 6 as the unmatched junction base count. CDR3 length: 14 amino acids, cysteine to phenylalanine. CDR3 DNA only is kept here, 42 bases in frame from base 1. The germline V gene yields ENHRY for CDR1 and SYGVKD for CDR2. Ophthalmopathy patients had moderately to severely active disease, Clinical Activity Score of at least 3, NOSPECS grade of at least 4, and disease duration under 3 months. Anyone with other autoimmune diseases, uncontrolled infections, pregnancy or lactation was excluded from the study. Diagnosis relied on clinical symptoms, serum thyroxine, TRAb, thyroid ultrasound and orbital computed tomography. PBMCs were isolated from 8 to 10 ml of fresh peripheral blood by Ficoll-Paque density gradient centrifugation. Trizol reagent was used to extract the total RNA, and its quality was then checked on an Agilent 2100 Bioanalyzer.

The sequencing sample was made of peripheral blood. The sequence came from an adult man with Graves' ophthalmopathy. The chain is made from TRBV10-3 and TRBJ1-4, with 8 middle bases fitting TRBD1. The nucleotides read TGTGCCATCAGCGGACAGGGATTAGATGAAAAACTGTTTTTT. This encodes CAISGQGLDEKLFF.